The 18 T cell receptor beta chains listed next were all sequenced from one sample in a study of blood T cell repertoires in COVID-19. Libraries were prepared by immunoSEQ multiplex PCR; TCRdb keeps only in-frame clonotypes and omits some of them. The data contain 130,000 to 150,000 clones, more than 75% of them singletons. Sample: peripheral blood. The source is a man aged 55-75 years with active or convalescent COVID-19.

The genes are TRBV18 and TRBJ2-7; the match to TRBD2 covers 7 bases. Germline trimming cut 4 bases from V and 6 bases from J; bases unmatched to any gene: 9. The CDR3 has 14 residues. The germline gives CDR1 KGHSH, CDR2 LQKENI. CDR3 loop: CASSQSGMEFEQYF. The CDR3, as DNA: TGTGCCAGCTCACAAAGCGGGATGGAATTCGAGCAGTACTTC.

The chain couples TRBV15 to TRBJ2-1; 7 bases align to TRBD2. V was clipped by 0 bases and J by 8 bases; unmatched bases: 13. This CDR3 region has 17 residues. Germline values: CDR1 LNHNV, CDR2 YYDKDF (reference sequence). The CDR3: CATSRDPTATSNDEQFF. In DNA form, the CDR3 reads TGTGCCACCAGCAGAGATCCCACGGCGACTAGCAACGATGAGCAGTTCTTC. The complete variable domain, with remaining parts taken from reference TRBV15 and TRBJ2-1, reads DAMVIQNPRYQVTQFGKPVTLSCSQTLNHNVMYWYQQKSSQAPKLLFHYYDKDFNNEADTPDNFQSRRPNTSFCFLDIRSPGLGDTAMYLCATSRDPTATSNDEQFFGPGTRLTVL.

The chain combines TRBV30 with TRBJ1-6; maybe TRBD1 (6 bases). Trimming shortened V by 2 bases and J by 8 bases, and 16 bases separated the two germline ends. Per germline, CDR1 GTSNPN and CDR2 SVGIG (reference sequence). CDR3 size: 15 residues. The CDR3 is CAWSSTDSRDSPLHF. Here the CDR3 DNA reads TGTGCCTGGAGTTCGACGGACAGCCGAGATTCACCCCTCCACTTT.

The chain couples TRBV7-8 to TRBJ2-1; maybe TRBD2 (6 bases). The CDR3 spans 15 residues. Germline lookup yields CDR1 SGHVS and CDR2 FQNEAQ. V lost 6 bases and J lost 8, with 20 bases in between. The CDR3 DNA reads TGTGCCAGCAGTCCGCCAGGCGGGATGTCTTATGAGCAGTTCTTC. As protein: CASSPPGGMSYEQFF.

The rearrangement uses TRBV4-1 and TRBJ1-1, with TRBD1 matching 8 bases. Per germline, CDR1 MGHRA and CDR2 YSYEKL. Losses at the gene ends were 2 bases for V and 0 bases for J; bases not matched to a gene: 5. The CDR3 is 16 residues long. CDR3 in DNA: TGCGCCAGCAGCCAAAGGGGGACAGGCTTGAACACTGAAGCTTTCTTT. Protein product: CASSQRGTGLNTEAFF.

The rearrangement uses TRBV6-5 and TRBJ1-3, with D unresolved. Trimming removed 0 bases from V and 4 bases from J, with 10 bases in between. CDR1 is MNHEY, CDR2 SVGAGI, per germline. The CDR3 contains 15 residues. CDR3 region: CASSYSLRVGNTIYF. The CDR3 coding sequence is TGTGCCAGCAGTTACTCCCTACGAGTGGGAAACACCATATATTTT.

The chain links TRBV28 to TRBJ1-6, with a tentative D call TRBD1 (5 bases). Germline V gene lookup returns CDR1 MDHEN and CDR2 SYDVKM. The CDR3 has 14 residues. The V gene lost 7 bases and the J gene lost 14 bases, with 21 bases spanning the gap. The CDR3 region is CASTLGTSRRSLHF. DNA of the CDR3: TGTGCCAGCACCCTCGGGACTAGTAGGAGATCCCTCCACTTT.

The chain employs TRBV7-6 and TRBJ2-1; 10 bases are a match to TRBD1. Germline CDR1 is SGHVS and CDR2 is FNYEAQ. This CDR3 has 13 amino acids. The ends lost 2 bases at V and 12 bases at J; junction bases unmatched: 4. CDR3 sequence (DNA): TGTGCCAGCAGCTTAATAAGGACAGGGGGGCAGTTCTTC. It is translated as CASSLIRTGGQFF.

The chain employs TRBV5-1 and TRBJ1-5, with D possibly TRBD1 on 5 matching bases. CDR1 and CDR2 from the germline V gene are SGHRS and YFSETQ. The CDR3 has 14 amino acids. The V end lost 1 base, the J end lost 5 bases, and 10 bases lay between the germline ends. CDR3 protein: CASSLTGTDQPQHF. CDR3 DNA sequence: TGCGCCAGCAGCTTGACAGGTACTGATCAGCCCCAGCATTTT.

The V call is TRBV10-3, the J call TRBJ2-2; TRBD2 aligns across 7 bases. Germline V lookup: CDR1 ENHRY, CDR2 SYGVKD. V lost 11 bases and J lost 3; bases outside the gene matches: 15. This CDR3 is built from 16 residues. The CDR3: CAARGSGGRDTGELFF. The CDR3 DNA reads TGTGCCGCCCGGGGGAGTGGAGGGAGGGACACCGGGGAGCTGTTTTTT.

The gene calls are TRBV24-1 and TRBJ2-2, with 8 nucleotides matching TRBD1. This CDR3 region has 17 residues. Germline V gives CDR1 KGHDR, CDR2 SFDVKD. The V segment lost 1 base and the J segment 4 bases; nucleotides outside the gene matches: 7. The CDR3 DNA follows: TGTGCCACCAGTGATTTATCTAGGACAGGGCTCACCGGGGAGCTGTTTTTT. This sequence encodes CATSDLSRTGLTGELFF.

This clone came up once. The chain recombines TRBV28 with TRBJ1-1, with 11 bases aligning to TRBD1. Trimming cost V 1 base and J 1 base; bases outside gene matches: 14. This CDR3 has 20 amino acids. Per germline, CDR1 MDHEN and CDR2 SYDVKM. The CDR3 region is CASSLFADRGQPSANTEAFF. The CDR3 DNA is TGTGCCAGCAGTTTATTTGCGGACAGGGGGCAACCATCCGCGAACACTGAAGCTTTCTTT.

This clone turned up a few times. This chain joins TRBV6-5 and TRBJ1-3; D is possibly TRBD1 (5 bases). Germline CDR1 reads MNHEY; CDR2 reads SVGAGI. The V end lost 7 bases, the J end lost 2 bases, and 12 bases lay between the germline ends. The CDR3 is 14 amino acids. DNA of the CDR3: TGTGCCAGCATTCGGGGGGGGGCTGGAAACACCATATATTTT. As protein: CASIRGGAGNTIYF.

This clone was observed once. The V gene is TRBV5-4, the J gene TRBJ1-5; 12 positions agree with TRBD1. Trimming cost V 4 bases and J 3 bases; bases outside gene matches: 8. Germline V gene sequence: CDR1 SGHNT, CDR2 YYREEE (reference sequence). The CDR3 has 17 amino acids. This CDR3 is CASSPEGDRGLNQPQHF. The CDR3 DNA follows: TGTGCCAGCAGCCCCGAGGGGGACAGGGGGCTCAATCAGCCCCAGCATTTT.

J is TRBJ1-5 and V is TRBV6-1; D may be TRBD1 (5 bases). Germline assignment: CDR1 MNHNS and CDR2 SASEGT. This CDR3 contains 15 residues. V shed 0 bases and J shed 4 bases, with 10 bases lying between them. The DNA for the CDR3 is TGTGCCAGCAGTGAAGCTCGGGGGTCGAATCAGCCCCAGCATTTT. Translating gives CASSEARGSNQPQHF.

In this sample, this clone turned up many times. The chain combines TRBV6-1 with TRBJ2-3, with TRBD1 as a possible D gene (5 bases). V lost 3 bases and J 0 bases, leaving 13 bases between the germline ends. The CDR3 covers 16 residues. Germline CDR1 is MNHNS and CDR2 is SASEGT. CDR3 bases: TGTGCCAGCAGTGAGCAGGGAAGAGCTAGCACAGATACGCAGTATTTT. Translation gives CASSEQGRASTDTQYF.

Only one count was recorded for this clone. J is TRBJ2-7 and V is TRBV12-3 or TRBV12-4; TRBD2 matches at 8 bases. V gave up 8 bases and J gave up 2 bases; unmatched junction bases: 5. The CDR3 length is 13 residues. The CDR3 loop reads CASHRGGTYEQYF. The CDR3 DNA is TGTGCCAGCCACCGGGGGGGGACCTACGAGCAGTACTTC.

DNA for the CDR3: TGTGCCAGCAGTAGGGGACAGGGGGCTGAAGCTTTCTTT. Translating gives CASSRGQGAEAFF. This rearrangement joins TRBV2 to TRBJ1-1, with 11 bases fitting TRBD1. Trimming cost V 5 bases and J 6 bases; bases outside gene matches: 2. This CDR3 region has 13 residues. Germline CDR1 reads SNHLY; CDR2 reads FYNNEI.